This TCR beta chain was profiled in a study of Ad26.COV2.S vaccination and SARS-CoV-2 variants. Noted treatment: some 20 received Ad26.COV2.S at low or high dose, single or two shots; roughly 5 received placebo; per-sample allocation not given. Sampling happened 63 days after the first vaccine or placebo injection. This CDR3 region has 16 residues. Trimming stripped 4 bases from V and 0 bases from J, with 13 bases between. Looked up from germline, CDR1 is KGHDR and CDR2 is SFDVKD. Concerning this clone: The target antigen is unknown.

The study, taken as a whole, reports: Vaccine recipients surpassed placebo recipients in spike-specific TCR breadth.

Sequencing used immunoSEQ multiplex PCR; TCRdb keeps in-frame clones, though not all of them. Of fewer than 600,000 clones detected, roughly nine tenths appear once; the ten largest clones hold around 1.6%. This sample comprised peripheral blood, obtained in a trial of Ad26.COV2.S vaccine versus placebo. The rearrangement uses TRBV24-1 and TRBJ2-3; D gene ambiguous. This receptor was identified in a person between 18 and 59 years old who received the Ad26.COV2.S COVID-19 vaccine or a placebo. The CDR3 nucleotides read TGTGCCACCAGTGAAGGATGGGGAACTAGCACAGATACGCAGTATTTT. The encoded protein is CATSEGWGTSTDTQYF.